This record covers a single TCR beta chain. The sample comes from a study of T cells after yellow fever vaccination. Study-wide background: Preparation used SMART-Seq v4 Ultra Low Input for the low-cell-number fractions.

Each CDR3 protein gets one entry after TCRdb re-called the 5' RACE reads with MiXCR. The sample lists 510,000 or so distinct CDR3 sequences, about 19% occurring once. CDR3 length: 14 residues. Trimming took 4 bases from V and 5 from J, leaving 14 bases between them. Germline values: CDR1 SGHRS, CDR2 YFSETQ. The sequencing here drew on PBMCs, taken 15 days after the yellow fever booster vaccination. The sequence derives from a man aged 30 to 39 who received the YFV17D yellow fever vaccine. The chain combines TRBV5-1 with TRBJ2-3; perhaps TRBD2 as D (5 bases). The CDR3 sequence is CASSLASRGDTQYF. The DNA for the CDR3 is TGCGCCAGCAGCCTGGCTAGCCGGGGAGATACGCAGTATTTT. The full variable domain, rest sourced from reference TRBV5-1 and TRBJ2-3, is KAGVTQTPRYLIKTRGQQVTLSCSPISGHRSVSWYQQTPGQGLQFLFEYFSETQRNKGNFPGRFSGRQFSNSRSEMNVSTLELGDSALYLCASSLASRGDTQYFGPGTRLTVL.